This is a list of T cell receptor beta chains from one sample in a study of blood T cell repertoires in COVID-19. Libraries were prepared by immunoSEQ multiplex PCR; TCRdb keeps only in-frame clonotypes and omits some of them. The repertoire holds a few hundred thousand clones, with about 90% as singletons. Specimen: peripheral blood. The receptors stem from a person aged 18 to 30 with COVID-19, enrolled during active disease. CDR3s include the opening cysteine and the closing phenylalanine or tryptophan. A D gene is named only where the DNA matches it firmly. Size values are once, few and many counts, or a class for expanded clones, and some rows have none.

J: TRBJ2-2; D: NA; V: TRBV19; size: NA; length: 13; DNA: TGTGCCAGTAGTATGGGGGGAGGCGGGGAGCTGTTTTTT; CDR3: CASSMGGGGELFF
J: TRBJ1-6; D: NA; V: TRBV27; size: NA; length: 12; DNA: TGTGCCAGCAGTTTTGGAGGGTCACCCCTCCACTTT; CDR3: CASSFGGSPLHF
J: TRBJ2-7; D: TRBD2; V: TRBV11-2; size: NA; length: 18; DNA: TGTGCCAGCAGCTTAGATCCCGGTCTAGCGGGGGTCTCCTACGAGCAGTACTTC; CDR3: CASSLDPGLAGVSYEQYF
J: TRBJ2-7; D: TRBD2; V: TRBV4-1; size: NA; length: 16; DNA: TGCGCCAGCAGCCAAGAAACGGCGACGTCTAGCGGCGAGCAGTACTTC; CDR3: CASSQETATSSGEQYF
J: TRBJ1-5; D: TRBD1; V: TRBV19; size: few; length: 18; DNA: TGTGCCAGTAGTTCTACCCCGGCCTCCGGGACAGGGATACAGCCCCAGCATTTT; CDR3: CASSSTPASGTGIQPQHF
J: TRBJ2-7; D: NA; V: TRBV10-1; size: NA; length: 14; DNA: TGCGCCAGCAGTGATACAGGACAATCCTACGAGCAGTACTTC; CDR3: CASSDTGQSYEQYF
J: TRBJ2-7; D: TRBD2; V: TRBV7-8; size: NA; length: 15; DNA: TGTGCCAGCAGCCTTCGGACTAGCGGGAGTTACGAGCAGTACTTC; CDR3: CASSLRTSGSYEQYF
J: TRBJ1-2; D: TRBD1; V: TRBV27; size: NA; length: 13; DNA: TGTGCCAGCAGTTTCACAGGGGCTAATGGCTACACCTTC; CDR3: CASSFTGANGYTF
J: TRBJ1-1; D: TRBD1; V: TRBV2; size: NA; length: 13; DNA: TGTGCCAGCAGTTATACAGGGGGAGCTGAAGCTTTCTTT; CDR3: CASSYTGGAEAFF
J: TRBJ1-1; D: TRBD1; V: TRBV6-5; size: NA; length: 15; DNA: TGTGCCAGCAGACGACAGGGGGCGATGAGGACTGAAGCTTTCTTT; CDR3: CASRRQGAMRTEAFF
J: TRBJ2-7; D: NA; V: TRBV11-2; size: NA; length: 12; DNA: TGTGCCAGCAGCTTAGGGTCGAGAGAGCAGTACTTC; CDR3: CASSLGSREQYF
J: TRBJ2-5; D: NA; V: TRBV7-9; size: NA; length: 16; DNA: TGTGCCAGCAGCCCTGGACAGAGTCTGTACCAAGAGACCCAGTACTTC; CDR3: CASSPGQSLYQETQYF
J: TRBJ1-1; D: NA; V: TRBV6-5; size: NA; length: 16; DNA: TGTGCCAGCAGTTACTCCAAGACAGGACGAAACACTGAAGCTTTCTTT; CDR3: CASSYSKTGRNTEAFF
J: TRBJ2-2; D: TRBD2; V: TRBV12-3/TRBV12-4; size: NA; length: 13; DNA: TGTGCCAGCAGTTGGGGGGGAGCCGGGGAGCTGTTTTTT; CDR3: CASSWGGAGELFF
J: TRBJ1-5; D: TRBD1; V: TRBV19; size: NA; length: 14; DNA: TGTGCCAGTATGGAGACAGGGTTCTCTCAGCCCCAGCATTTT; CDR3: CASMETGFSQPQHF
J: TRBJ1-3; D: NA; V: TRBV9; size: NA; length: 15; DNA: TGTGCCAGCAGCGTAGCAATAGGGGCTGGAAACACCATATATTTT; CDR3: CASSVAIGAGNTIYF
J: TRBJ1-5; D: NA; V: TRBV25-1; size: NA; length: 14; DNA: TGTGCCAGCAGCCAGGGTCGGAGCAATCAGCCCCAGCATTTT; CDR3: CASSQGRSNQPQHF
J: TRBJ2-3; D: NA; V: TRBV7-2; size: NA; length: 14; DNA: TGTGCCAGCAGCTTAGTGCCGCGGGCAGATACGCAGTATTTT; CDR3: CASSLVPRADTQYF
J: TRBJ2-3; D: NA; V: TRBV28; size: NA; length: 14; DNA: TGTGCCAGCAGTTTGTTCCGACAGTGGGTTAAGCAGTATTTT; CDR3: CASSLFRQWVKQYF
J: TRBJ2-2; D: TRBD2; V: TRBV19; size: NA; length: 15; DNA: TGTGCCAGTCAATCTAGCGCGGGAGCAGCCGGGGAGCTGTTTTTT; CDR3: CASQSSAGAAGELFF
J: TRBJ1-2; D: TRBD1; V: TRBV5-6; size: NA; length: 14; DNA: TGTGCCAGCAGCTTGGGGCAGGGGGTCTATGGCTACACCTTC; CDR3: CASSLGQGVYGYTF
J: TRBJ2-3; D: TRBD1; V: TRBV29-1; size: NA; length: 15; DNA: TGCAGCGTTAGCCCCGGGACAGGGTCGGGCGATACGCAGTATTTT; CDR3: CSVSPGTGSGDTQYF
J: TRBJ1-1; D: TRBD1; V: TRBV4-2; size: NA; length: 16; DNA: TGTGCCAGCAGCCAAGATCTAGGACAGGGGGGCACTGAAGCTTTCTTT; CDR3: CASSQDLGQGGTEAFF
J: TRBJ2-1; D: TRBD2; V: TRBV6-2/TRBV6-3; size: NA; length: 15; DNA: TGTGCCAGCAGCCACCGGACTAGCGGGCCACGGGAGCAGTTCTTC; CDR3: CASSHRTSGPREQFF
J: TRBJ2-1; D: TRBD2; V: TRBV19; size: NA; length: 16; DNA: TGTGCCAGTAGTGCGGGTGGACTAGCGTCCTACAATGAGCAGTTCTTC; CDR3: CASSAGGLASYNEQFF
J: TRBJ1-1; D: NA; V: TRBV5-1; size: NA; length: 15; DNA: TGCGCCAGCAGCTTGCTTTCGGGGGGCGGAACTGAAGCTTTCTTT; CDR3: CASSLLSGGGTEAFF
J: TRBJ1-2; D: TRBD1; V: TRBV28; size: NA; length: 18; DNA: TGTGCCAGCAGTTTAGCCGCCTGGGACAGGGGCGCTAACTATGGCTACACCTTC; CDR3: CASSLAAWDRGANYGYTF
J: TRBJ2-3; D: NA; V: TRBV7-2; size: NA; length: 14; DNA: TGTGCCAGCAGCCTCCCGGAGAGGGAAAATACGCAGTATTTT; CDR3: CASSLPERENTQYF
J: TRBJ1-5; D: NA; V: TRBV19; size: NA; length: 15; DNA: TGTGCCAGTAGTATAAATCAGGGGAAGAATCAGCCCCAGCATTTT; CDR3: CASSINQGKNQPQHF
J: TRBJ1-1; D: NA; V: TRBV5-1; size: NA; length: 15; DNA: TGCGCCAGCAGCCCTATACCGGGACAGAACACTGAAGCTTTCTTT; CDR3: CASSPIPGQNTEAFF
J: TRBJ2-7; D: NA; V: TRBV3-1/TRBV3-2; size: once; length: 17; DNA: TGTGCCAGCAGCCCCGTGCTCCAGTCTAGCCTCTCCTACGAGCAGTACTTC; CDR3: CASSPVLQSSLSYEQYF
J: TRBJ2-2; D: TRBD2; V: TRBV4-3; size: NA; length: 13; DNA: TGCGCCAGCAAAGAGCGGGAGACCGGGGAGCTGTTTTTT; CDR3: CASKERETGELFF
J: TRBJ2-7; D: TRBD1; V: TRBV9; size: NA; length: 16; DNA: TGTGCCAGCAGCCCCAACTCCGGGACAGGGGCCGCGGGGCAGTACTTC; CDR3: CASSPNSGTGAAGQYF
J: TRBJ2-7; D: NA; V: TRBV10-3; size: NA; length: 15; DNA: TGTGCCATCAGTGAGTCTTCTGTCGGGAGCTACGAGCAGTACTTC; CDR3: CAISESSVGSYEQYF
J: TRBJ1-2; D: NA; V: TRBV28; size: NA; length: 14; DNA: TGTGCCAGCCACAAGACAGGCAACTACTATGGCTACACCTTC; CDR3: CASHKTGNYYGYTF
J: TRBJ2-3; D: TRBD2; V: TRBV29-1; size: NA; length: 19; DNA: TGCAGCGTGACGGAGGCTAGCGGGAGGTTGGGGGCTAGCACAGATACGCAGTATTTT; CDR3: CSVTEASGRLGASTDTQYF
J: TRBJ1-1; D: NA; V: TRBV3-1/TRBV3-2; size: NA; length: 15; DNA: TGTGCCAGCAGCCAAGGTTCAGGGTGGGGTACTGAAGCTTTCTTT; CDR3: CASSQGSGWGTEAFF
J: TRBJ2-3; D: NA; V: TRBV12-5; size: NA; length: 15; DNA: TGTGCTAGTGGGGAATCCCGGGAGTACACAGATACGCAGTATTTT; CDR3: CASGESREYTDTQYF
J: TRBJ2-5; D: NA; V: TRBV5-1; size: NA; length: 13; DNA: TGCGCCAGCAGCTTGTCAGGTTTAGAGACCCAGTACTTC; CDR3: CASSLSGLETQYF
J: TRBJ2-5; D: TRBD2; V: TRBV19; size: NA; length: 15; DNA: TGTGCCAGTAGTATACAAAGCGGGAGTGCAGAGACCCAGTACTTC; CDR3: CASSIQSGSAETQYF
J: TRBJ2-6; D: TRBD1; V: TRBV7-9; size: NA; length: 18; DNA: TGTGCCAGCAGCTTAGGGACAGGGGTCCTCTCTGGGGCCAACGTCCTGACTTTC; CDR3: CASSLGTGVLSGANVLTF
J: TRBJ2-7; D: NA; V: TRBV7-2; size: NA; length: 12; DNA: TGTGCCAGCAGCCCGGCGGCGTACGAGCAGTACTTC; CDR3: CASSPAAYEQYF
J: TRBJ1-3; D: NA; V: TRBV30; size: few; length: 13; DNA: TGTGCCGGCTACCGGGACTATGGAAACACCATATATTTT; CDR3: CAGYRDYGNTIYF
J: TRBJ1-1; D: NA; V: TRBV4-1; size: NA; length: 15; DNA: TGCGCCAGCAGCCAAGAAGGGCAGGGGAACACTGAAGCTTTCTTT; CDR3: CASSQEGQGNTEAFF
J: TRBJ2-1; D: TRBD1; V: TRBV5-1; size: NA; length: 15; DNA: TGCGCCAGCAGCACCGGGACAGGGGTCGGGAATGAGCAGTTCTTC; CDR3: CASSTGTGVGNEQFF
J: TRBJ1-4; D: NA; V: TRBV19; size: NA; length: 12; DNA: TGTGCCAGTAGTTCAAGGACTAGGAAACTGTTTTTT; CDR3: CASSSRTRKLFF
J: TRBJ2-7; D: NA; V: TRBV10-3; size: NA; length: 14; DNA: TGTGCCATCAGCCCCCTGCGTGGGCACTACGAGCAGTACTTC; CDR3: CAISPLRGHYEQYF
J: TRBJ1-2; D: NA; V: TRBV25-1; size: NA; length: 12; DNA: TGTGCCAGCAGTCTGGGCGACTATGGCTACACCTTC; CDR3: CASSLGDYGYTF